These 3 T cell receptor beta chains were all obtained from the same sample, sequenced in a study of T cell clusters in autoimmune cytopenias. Tens of thousands of genome equivalents of blood DNA were amplified for TRB. One tube held mixed TRB-A and TRB-B primer pools for touch-down PCR. TCRdb reprocessed the multiplex PCR reads; each CDR3 protein has one entry and no DNA is given. Its table records around 1,600 distinct CDR3 sequences. In addition, the sample was reused for a study of T cell repertoires in aging, cancer and after chemotherapy.

Sequencing was done on a sample of peripheral blood. The receptor source for this set is a human donor in good health.

In terms of frequency, this clonotype is large. The chain has TRBV6-5 and TRBJ1-5; the D call from TCRdb, TRBD1, cannot be confirmed without DNA. Germline-derived CDR1 and CDR2 are MNHEY and SVGAGI. The CDR3 length is 14 residues. The CDR3: CASSGTGVHQPQHF.

Frequency places this clonotype as large. V is TRBV19 and J is TRBJ2-7; checking the TCRdb D call of TRBD1 is not possible without DNA. Germline CDR1 reads LNHDA; CDR2 reads SQIVND (reference sequence). This CDR3 contains 14 residues. CDR3: CASSTGQNSYEQYF.

The chain carries TRBV7-9 and TRBJ1-3. This CDR3 has 18 amino acids. CDR1 SEHNR and CDR2 FQNEAQ come from the germline V gene (reference sequence). The chain's CDR3 is CASTLLEGNPLPGNTIYF.